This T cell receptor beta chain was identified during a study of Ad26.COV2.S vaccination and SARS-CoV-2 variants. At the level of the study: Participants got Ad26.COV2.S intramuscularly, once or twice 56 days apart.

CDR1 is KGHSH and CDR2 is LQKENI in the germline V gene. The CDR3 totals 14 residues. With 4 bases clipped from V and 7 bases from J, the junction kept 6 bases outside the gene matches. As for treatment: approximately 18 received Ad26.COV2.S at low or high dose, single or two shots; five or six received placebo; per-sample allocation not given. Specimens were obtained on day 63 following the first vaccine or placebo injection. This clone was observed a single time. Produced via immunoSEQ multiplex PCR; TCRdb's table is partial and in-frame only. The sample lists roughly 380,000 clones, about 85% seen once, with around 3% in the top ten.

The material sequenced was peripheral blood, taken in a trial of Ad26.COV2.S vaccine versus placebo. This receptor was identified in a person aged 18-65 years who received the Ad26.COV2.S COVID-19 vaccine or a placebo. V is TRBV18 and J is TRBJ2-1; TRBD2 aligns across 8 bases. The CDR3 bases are TGTGCCAGCTCACTCGGGACTAGTACTAATGAGCAGTTCTTC. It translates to CASSLGTSTNEQFF. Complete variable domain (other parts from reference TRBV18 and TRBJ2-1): NAGVMQNPRHLVRRRGQEARLRCSPMKGHSHVYWYRQLPEEGLKFMVYLQKENIIDESGMPKERFSAEFPKEGPSILRIQQVVRGDSAAYFCASSLGTSTNEQFFGPGTRLTVL.